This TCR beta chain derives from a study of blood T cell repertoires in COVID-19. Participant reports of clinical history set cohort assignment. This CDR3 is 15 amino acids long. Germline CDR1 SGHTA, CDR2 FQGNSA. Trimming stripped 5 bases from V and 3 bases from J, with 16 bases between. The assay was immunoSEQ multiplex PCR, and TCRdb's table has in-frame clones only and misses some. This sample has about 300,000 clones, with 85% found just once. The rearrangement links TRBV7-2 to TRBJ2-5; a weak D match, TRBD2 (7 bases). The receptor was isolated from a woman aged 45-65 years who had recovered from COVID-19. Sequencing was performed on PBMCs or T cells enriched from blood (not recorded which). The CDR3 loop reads CASSGGGLAEETQYF. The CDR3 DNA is TGTGCCAGCAGCGGGGGGGGGCTAGCGGAAGAGACCCAGTACTTC.